This T cell receptor beta chain was recovered during a study of CD8 T cells in Susac syndrome. It was with random hexamers that 0.5 to 1 ug RNA was reverse transcribed. Each CDR3 protein gets one entry after TCRdb re-called the immunoSEQ multiplex PCR reads with MiXCR. This sample carries roughly 200,000 distinct CDR3 sequences, around 96% of them seen once, and the ten largest clones take less than 0.2%. V lost 2 bases, J lost 3 bases, and 7 bases lay in between. CDR1 is MNHEY and CDR2 is SVGAGI in the germline V gene. This CDR3 has 14 residues. Sequenced material: CD8+ T cells from PBMCs. V and J are TRBV6-5 and TRBJ2-2; D unclear. The TCR was taken from a human donor with multiple sclerosis. Written as DNA, the CDR3 is TGTGCCAGCAGTTACGTGGTTTACACCGGGGAGCTGTTTTTT. Its protein is CASSYVVYTGELFF.